This TCR beta chain was captured by sequencing in a study of identical twins. TCRdb recomputed calls from the 5' RACE reads with MiXCR, one row per CDR3 protein. This table has about 1.7 million distinct CDR3 sequences, about 31% appearing once. Germline-derived CDR1 and CDR2 are MNHEY and SVGAGI. The V gene lost 2 bases and the J gene lost 2 bases, with 6 bases spanning the gap. The CDR3 runs 14 residues. Study conclusions and caveats: An excess of low generation probability was shown by twin-shared out-of-frame alpha sequences.

This clonotype turned up a few times. Antigen specificity is unknown. This clonotype was obtained from a newborn girl in good health. The chain carries TRBV6-5 and TRBJ2-2; D is ambiguous. Source material: cord blood. The CDR3 sequence: CASSYDLNTGELFF. The CDR3 DNA sequence: TGTGCCAGCAGTTACGACTTAAACACCGGGGAGCTGTTTTTT.